Listed below are T cell receptor beta chains from one sample, sequenced in a study of cytomegalovirus exposure and HLA in healthy donors. Clones were sequenced by immunoSEQ multiplex PCR, and TCRdb holds only the in-frame ones, with some missing. In the table there are 150,000 to 200,000 clones, 75% to 80% of which are singletons. The sequenced sample consisted of PBMCs. All receptors derive from a woman aged 45-65 years in good health and CMV-seropositive. CDR3s include the opening cysteine and the closing phenylalanine or tryptophan. The D gene is left open where the match is weak. Some rows mark clone size as missing; the rest say once, few, many or name a class of expanded clone.

clone_size,v_call,d_call,j_call,cdr3_nt,cdr3_aa
.,TRBV4-1,TRBD2,TRBJ2-7,TGCGCCAGCAGCCAAGTAGCGGGAGAGGCCGAGCAGTACTTC,CASSQVAGEAEQYF
.,TRBV6-5,.,TRBJ2-1,TGTGCCAGCAGTTGGAGAGAGCAGTTCTTC,CASSWREQFF
.,TRBV19,TRBD2,TRBJ2-1,TGTGCCAGTAGTATAGGGACTAGCGGGAGGGAGGAGCAGTTCTTC,CASSIGTSGREEQFF
.,TRBV7-9,TRBD2,TRBJ2-2,TGTGCCAGCAGCTTAGGAGCGGGGGTCGTCACCGGGGAGCTGTTTTTT,CASSLGAGVVTGELFF
.,TRBV27,TRBD1,TRBJ1-1,TGTGCCAGCAGCACAGGCGACAGGGGCACTGAAGCTTTCTTT,CASSTGDRGTEAFF
.,TRBV30,.,TRBJ2-4,TGTGCCTGGAGTGGCAGTCAAAACATTCAGTACTTC,CAWSGSQNIQYF
.,TRBV18,.,TRBJ2-5,TGTGCCAGCTCACCAACCCAGGGAGGAGAGACCCAGTACTTC,CASSPTQGGETQYF
.,TRBV6-1,.,TRBJ2-5,TGTGCCAGCAGTGAAGTAATAGTGATCGAGACCCAGTACTTC,CASSEVIVIETQYF
.,TRBV5-6,.,TRBJ1-5,TGTGCCAGCAGCTCGGACAGCAGCAATCAGCCCCAGCATTTT,CASSSDSSNQPQHF
.,TRBV6-5,.,TRBJ1-2,TGTGCCAGCCGCGACGGGGGGGGCTACACCTTC,CASRDGGGYTF
.,TRBV7-7,TRBD2,TRBJ2-5,TGTGCTAGCAGCTCGCGGACTAGCGGGAGGCTGGGAGAGACCCAGTACTTC,CASSSRTSGRLGETQYF
few,TRBV7-2,.,TRBJ2-1,TGTGCCAGCGCTCGAGGGGGGGGTGGGAGTGAGCAGTTCTTC,CASARGGGGSEQFF
.,TRBV7-2,TRBD1,TRBJ2-7,TGTGCCAGCAGCTTATTTGCCGTGACAGGGAGCTACGAGCAGTACTTC,CASSLFAVTGSYEQYF
.,TRBV2,TRBD1,TRBJ1-4,TGTGCCAGCAGTTGGACAGGGAGGAGCACTAATGAAAAACTGTTTTTT,CASSWTGRSTNEKLFF
.,TRBV19,TRBD1,TRBJ2-2,TGTGCCAGTTTACAGGGGATCGGCACCGGGGAGCTGTTTTTT,CASLQGIGTGELFF
.,TRBV19,.,TRBJ2-7,TGTGCCAGTAGTGACGATCGGGTCTCCTACGAGCAGTACTTC,CASSDDRVSYEQYF
few,TRBV9,TRBD1,TRBJ1-2,TGTGCCAGCAGCGCCCGGGACAGGGGGCCCTATGGCTACACCTTC,CASSARDRGPYGYTF
.,TRBV10-1,TRBD1,TRBJ2-3,TGCGCCAGCTCTCAGGGGGGCACAGATACGCAGTATTTT,CASSQGGTDTQYF
.,TRBV5-4,TRBD2,TRBJ2-1,TGTGCCAGCAGTGTAGAGCGGGACTCCTACAATGAGCAGTTCTTC,CASSVERDSYNEQFF
.,TRBV28,.,TRBJ2-7,TGTGCCAGCAGTTTAAGGGGACTGGAGCAGTACTTC,CASSLRGLEQYF
few,TRBV7-2,TRBD1,TRBJ2-7,TGTGCCAGCAGCTTAGTGGGACAGTCTTACGAGCAGTACTTC,CASSLVGQSYEQYF
.,TRBV2,.,TRBJ2-2,TGTGCCAGCACTCTGAGGACTTCCGCCACCGGGGAGCTGTTTTTT,CASTLRTSATGELFF
.,TRBV2,.,TRBJ2-1,TGTGCCAGCAGTGAAATGGCAACCTACAATGAGCAGTTCTTC,CASSEMATYNEQFF
.,TRBV5-4,TRBD2,TRBJ2-7,TGTGCCAGCGGACTAGCGGGAGGACCCGAGCAGTACTTC,CASGLAGGPEQYF
.,TRBV5-6,TRBD1,TRBJ2-2,TGTGCCAGCAGCGAGACAGGGGGCATAGACACCGGGGAGCTGTTTTTT,CASSETGGIDTGELFF
.,TRBV7-2,.,TRBJ2-2,TGTGCCAGCAGCTTAGGGAACTACCCCCCGGAGCTGTTTTTT,CASSLGNYPPELFF
few,TRBV28,TRBD1,TRBJ1-1,TGTGCCAGCAGTTTAAACACAGGGGGCGCGCGGGGGACACGGAACACTGAAGCTTTCTTT,CASSLNTGGARGTRNTEAFF
.,TRBV2,TRBD1,TRBJ2-7,TGTGCCAGCATTGGGGACAGGGGGCCCTACGAGCAGTACTTC,CASIGDRGPYEQYF
.,TRBV5-4,.,TRBJ2-3,TGTGCCAGCAGTTACTACAAACTCGGCACAGATACGCAGTATTTT,CASSYYKLGTDTQYF
few,TRBV23-1,.,TRBJ2-7,TGCGCCAGCTCACCAAAGCTGGGGGCAGGGTTCAACGAGCAGTACTTC,CASSPKLGAGFNEQYF
.,TRBV4-3,.,TRBJ2-1,TGCGCCAGCAGCCAAGATCTGGGGCCTTCCTACAATGAGCAGTTCTTC,CASSQDLGPSYNEQFF
.,TRBV19,.,TRBJ2-7,TGTGCCAGTAGGGGCCGGCAGAGCTACGAGCAGTACTTC,CASRGRQSYEQYF
.,TRBV27,.,TRBJ2-2,TGTGCCAGCAGTTCCCTCACCGGGGAGCTGTTTTTT,CASSSLTGELFF
.,TRBV7-6,TRBD1,TRBJ1-4,TGTGCCAGCAGCTTAGGGGAACCTAAGGACAGGGGAAGTGAAAAACTGTTTTTT,CASSLGEPKDRGSEKLFF
.,TRBV19,TRBD1,TRBJ1-5,TGTGCCAGTAGTATGGGACAGGGGGTCCTTAGCAATCAGCCCCAGCATTTT,CASSMGQGVLSNQPQHF
.,TRBV19,.,TRBJ2-7,TGTGCCAGTAGTGCAGGGCTTACCTACGAGCAGTACTTC,CASSAGLTYEQYF
.,TRBV19,.,TRBJ2-3,TGTGCCAGTAGTATAGCCGCAGATACGCAGTATTTT,CASSIAADTQYF
few,TRBV28,.,TRBJ1-1,TGTGCCAGCAGTACGACAGGTGAAGCTTTCTTT,CASSTTGEAFF
.,TRBV13,TRBD2,TRBJ2-3,TGTGCCAGCAGCTTAGGCGGGGGGTACACAGATACGCAGTATTTT,CASSLGGGYTDTQYF
.,TRBV5-4,TRBD2,TRBJ2-3,TGTGCCAGCAGCTCCGGGACTAGCAGCGATACGCAGTATTTT,CASSSGTSSDTQYF
.,TRBV2,.,TRBJ1-1,TGTGCCAGCAGTGCGGACAGTCTCACTGAAGCTTTCTTT,CASSADSLTEAFF
.,TRBV5-4,TRBD1,TRBJ2-7,TGTGCCAGCAGCCCCGGGACAGGGCAATACGAGCAGTACTTC,CASSPGTGQYEQYF
.,TRBV7-7,.,TRBJ2-1,TGTGCTAGCAGCTTAGGGTATCCAGGGGCTGCCTACAATGAGCAGTTCTTC,CASSLGYPGAAYNEQFF
once,TRBV14,TRBD2,TRBJ2-7,TGTGCCAGCAGCCAAGTCGGACTAGCGGGAGTTCGTCCCTACGAGCAGTACTTC,CASSQVGLAGVRPYEQYF
.,TRBV19,.,TRBJ2-5,TGTGCCAGTAGTATGGTCGGGATGGAAGAGACCCAGTACTTC,CASSMVGMEETQYF
once,TRBV9,TRBD1,TRBJ2-1,TGTGCCAGCAGCGTAGGGGTACAGGGGTTGGGTGAGCAGTTCTTC,CASSVGVQGLGEQFF
.,TRBV7-8,.,TRBJ1-1,TGTGCCAGCAGCCCAGGGGTGGAAAGGGGGTGGACTGAAGCTTTCTTT,CASSPGVERGWTEAFF
.,TRBV5-1,TRBD1,TRBJ1-1,TGCGCCAGCAGCTTGGTTACCGGGACAGGGGGCGAGGTGGCTTTCTTT,CASSLVTGTGGEVAFF
.,TRBV6-1,.,TRBJ2-2,TGTGCCAGCACGGACAGGAACACCGGGGAGCTGTTTTTT,CASTDRNTGELFF
.,TRBV5-1,.,TRBJ2-7,TGCGCCAGCAGCTTGCCAGACACACCCTACGAGCAGTACTTC,CASSLPDTPYEQYF
.,TRBV5-6,.,TRBJ2-2,TGTGCCAGCAGTTCAGGGGACACCGGGGAGCTGTTTTTT,CASSSGDTGELFF
few,TRBV27,.,TRBJ1-4,TGTGCCAGCAGTTTATTTGTGGGTCCGGGGTTGGATGAAAAACTGTTTTTT,CASSLFVGPGLDEKLFF
.,TRBV25-1,TRBD1,TRBJ1-5,TGTGCCAGCAGTGATGCAGGGGGCTTTAATCAGCCCCAGCATTTT,CASSDAGGFNQPQHF
.,TRBV6-4,.,TRBJ1-5,TGTGCCAGCAGTGACTCTGCAGGCAATCAGCCCCAGCATTTT,CASSDSAGNQPQHF
.,TRBV7-2,.,TRBJ2-7,TGTGCCAGCAGCCAATTCGGATTAGCGACCTCGGGCGAGCAGTACTTC,CASSQFGLATSGEQYF
.,TRBV7-9,.,TRBJ2-5,TGTGCCAGCAGCTTAGGGCAGGGCCAAGAGACCCAGTACTTC,CASSLGQGQETQYF
.,TRBV29-1,TRBD1,TRBJ2-3,TGCAGCGGCCGGACAGGGGGACCAGATACGCAGTATTTT,CSGRTGGPDTQYF
.,TRBV5-6,.,TRBJ1-5,TGTGCCAGCAGCTTCTACCGCCAAAATCAGCCCCAGCATTTT,CASSFYRQNQPQHF